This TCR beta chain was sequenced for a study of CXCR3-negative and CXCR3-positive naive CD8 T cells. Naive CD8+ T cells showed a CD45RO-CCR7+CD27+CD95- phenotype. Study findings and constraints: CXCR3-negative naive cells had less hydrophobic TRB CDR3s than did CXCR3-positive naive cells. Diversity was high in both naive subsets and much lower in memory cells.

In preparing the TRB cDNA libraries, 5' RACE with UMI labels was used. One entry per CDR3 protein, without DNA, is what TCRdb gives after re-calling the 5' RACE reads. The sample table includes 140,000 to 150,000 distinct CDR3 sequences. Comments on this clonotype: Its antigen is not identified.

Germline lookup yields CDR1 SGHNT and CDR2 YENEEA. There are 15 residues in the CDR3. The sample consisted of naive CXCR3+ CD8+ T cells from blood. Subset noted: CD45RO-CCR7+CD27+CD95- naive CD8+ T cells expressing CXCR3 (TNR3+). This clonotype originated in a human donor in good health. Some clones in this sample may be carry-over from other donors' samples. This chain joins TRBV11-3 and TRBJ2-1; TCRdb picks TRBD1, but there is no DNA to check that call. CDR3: CASSMGGQTTNEQFF.